The sequence of this T cell receptor (beta chain) was determined in a study of blood T cells in healthy people across ages. Whole-study findings and limits: Higher diversity and more naive CD4+ cells were features of long-lived donors, compared to aged donors. Investigators treated diversity estimates from one million T cells as underestimates. Measured against age, TCR beta diversity per million T cells decreased in a roughly linear manner.

The CDR3 totals 12 residues. Germline values: CDR1 MDHEN, CDR2 SYDVKM. V shed 4 bases and J shed 3 bases, with 7 bases lying between them. This clonotype was detected many times. Its antigen is still unknown. For the second PCR, which ran for 7 to 11 cycles, a sample-barcoded 5' primer and a J-beta primer mix were used. TCRdb re-derived calls from the 5' RACE reads in MiXCR, one entry per CDR3 protein. The sample yields 600,000 to 1,000,000 distinct CDR3 sequences, 58% seen once. Material: blood. The gene calls are TRBV28 and TRBJ2-7, with D unclear. The receptor was derived from a man under 40 in good health. The CDR3, as DNA: TGTGCCAGCAGTTCCGGGTACTACGAGCAGTACTTC. It specifies CASSSGYYEQYF.